These 20 T cell receptor beta chains were sequenced from one sample in a study of blood T cell repertoires in COVID-19. Some clones are missing from TCRdb's copy, which holds only in-frame ones; the method was immunoSEQ multiplex PCR. The sample holds a few hundred thousand clones, around 85% seen once. What was sequenced was peripheral blood. These receptors originate from a woman in her late teens or twenties with acute or convalescent COVID-19.

J is TRBJ2-7 and V is TRBV6-5, with D uncertain. The CDR3 is made up of 13 amino acids. The V end was cut by 1 base, the J end by 1 base, with 5 bases between. Germline V gives CDR1 MNHEY, CDR2 SVGAGI. In DNA, the CDR3 is TGTGCCAGCAGTTACTACGGGTCCTACGAGCAGTACTTC. It translates to CASSYYGSYEQYF.

The gene calls are TRBV7-2 and TRBJ2-3; 12 bases align to TRBD1. CDR3 length: 15 amino acids. CDR1 is SGHTA and CDR2 is FQGNSA in the germline V gene. Losses at the gene ends were 4 bases for V and 7 bases for J; bases not matched to a gene: 6. The CDR3 reads CASSSGTGGWYTQYF. The CDR3 nucleotides are TGTGCCAGCAGCTCCGGGACAGGGGGCTGGTATACGCAGTATTTT. The variable domain in full, with the rest retrieved from reference TRBV7-2 and TRBJ2-3, is GAGVSQSPSNKVTEKGKDVELRCDPISGHTALYWYRQSLGQGLEFLIYFQGNSAPDKSGLPSDRFSAERTGGSVSTLTIQRTQQEDSAVYLCASSSGTGGWYTQYFGPGTRLTVL.

The chain is built from TRBV6-6 and TRBJ1-3; TRBD1 might be the D (5 bases). V was cut by 2 bases and J by 4 bases, with 15 bases left in between. CDR1 is MNHNY, CDR2 SVGAGI, per germline (reference sequence). The CDR3 contains 16 residues. CDR3 amino acids: CASSYLDSLRGNTIYF. CDR3 coding DNA: TGTGCCAGCAGTTACCTCGACAGTCTAAGGGGAAACACCATATATTTT.

This clone was seen a single time. The chain recombines TRBV12-3 or TRBV12-4 with TRBJ1-1; tentative D call: TRBD1 (5 bases). The CDR3 contains 13 residues. Trimming stripped 4 bases from V and 4 bases from J, with 10 bases between. CDR3 in amino acids: CASSSGIGTEAFF. Written as DNA, the CDR3 is TGTGCCAGCAGTTCAGGGATCGGCACTGAAGCTTTCTTT.

V is TRBV19 and J is TRBJ2-7; D might be TRBD1 (6 bases). The V end was cut by 2 bases, the J end by 0 bases, with 8 bases between. Germline lookup yields CDR1 LNHDA and CDR2 SQIVND (reference sequence). The CDR3 covers 14 residues. CDR3: CASSIRDNSYEQYF. The CDR3 bases are TGTGCCAGTAGTATAAGGGACAACTCCTACGAGCAGTACTTC.

This chain links TRBV20-1 with TRBJ2-7, with no clear D. The germline V gene encodes CDR1 DFQATT and CDR2 SNEGSKA (reference sequence). V lost 0 bases and J lost 4, with 4 bases in between. There are 11 residues in the CDR3. Written as DNA, the CDR3 is TGCAGTGCTAGAGACCAGTACGAGCAGTACTTC. It codes for CSARDQYEQYF.

This chain connects TRBV6-1 to TRBJ1-5; weak D call: TRBD1 (6 bases). This CDR3 contains 15 residues. Germline values: CDR1 MNHNS, CDR2 SASEGT. V was pared by 0 bases and J by 4 bases, with 10 bases between. CDR3 residues: CASSEATGLNQPQHF. The CDR3, as DNA: TGTGCCAGCAGTGAAGCCACAGGGTTGAATCAGCCCCAGCATTTT.

This clone was observed once. The chain employs TRBV28 and TRBJ1-5; a weak D match, TRBD1 (5 bases). Germline assignment: CDR1 MDHEN and CDR2 SYDVKM. CDR3 length: 14 amino acids. Trimming removed 3 bases from V and 2 bases from J, with 8 bases in between. Here the CDR3 reads CASSFARGNQPQHF. CDR3 nucleotides: TGTGCCAGCAGTTTCGCCAGGGGCAATCAGCCCCAGCATTTT.

The chain employs TRBV7-9 and TRBJ1-1; the D gene is possibly TRBD1 (6 bases). Per germline, CDR1 SEHNR and CDR2 FQNEAQ (reference sequence). This CDR3 has 16 residues. V lost 0 bases to trimming and J lost 4 bases, with 15 bases between them. CDR3 residues: CASSLAPDRSLTEAFF. CDR3 DNA: TGTGCCAGCAGCTTAGCCCCAGACAGGAGCCTCACTGAAGCTTTCTTT. The complete variable domain, with remaining parts taken from reference TRBV7-9 and TRBJ1-1, reads DTGVSQNPRHKITKRGQNVTFRCDPISEHNRLYWYRQTLGQGPEFLTYFQNEAQLEKSRLLSDRFSAERPKGSFSTLEIQRTEQGDSAMYLCASSLAPDRSLTEAFFGQGTRLTVV.

The rearrangement uses TRBV9 and TRBJ2-3; 11 positions agree with TRBD2. Unmatched junction bases numbered 6, after V lost 4 bases and J lost 2 bases. The CDR3 length is 16 residues. Germline values: CDR1 SGDLS, CDR2 YYNGEE. The CDR3 coding sequence is TGTGCCAGCAGCTCATTTAGCGGGAGGGACACAGATACGCAGTATTTT. Encoded protein: CASSSFSGRDTDTQYF.

The chain recombines TRBV5-5 with TRBJ1-5; D might be TRBD1 (5 bases). Deletions cut 0 bases from V and 6 bases from J, with 13 bases between. Per germline, CDR1 SGHKS and CDR2 YYEKEE (reference sequence). CDR3 length: 15 amino acids. The CDR3 coding sequence is TGTGCCAGCAGCTTGGCAGGGAACAACGGTCAGCCCCAGCATTTT. Amino acids: CASSLAGNNGQPQHF.

The chain carries TRBV6-5 and TRBJ1-5; D unclear. Germline V gene sequence: CDR1 MNHEY, CDR2 SVGAGI. The V end lost 6 bases, the J end lost 5 bases, and 14 bases lay between the germline ends. The CDR3 covers 14 residues. The CDR3 coding sequence is TGTGCCAGCAGCCTGACACGGCCGGATCAGCCCCAGCATTTT. Translated: CASSLTRPDQPQHF.

The chain employs TRBV7-2 and TRBJ2-3; 7 bases agree with TRBD1. The CDR3 is made up of 15 amino acids. Germline V gene sequence: CDR1 SGHTA, CDR2 FQGNSA. With V trimmed by 4 bases and J by 6 bases, 10 bases remained unmatched. The CDR3 here is CASSSQGDKRDTQYF. The CDR3 DNA reads as TGTGCCAGCAGCTCCCAGGGGGATAAGCGGGATACGCAGTATTTT.

The CDR3 nucleotides read TGTGCCAGCAGCTTTAGGACAGGGGGCCTGGAGACCCAGTACTTC. Amino acid sequence: CASSFRTGGLETQYF. V and J are TRBV5-4 and TRBJ2-5, with TRBD1 identical over 11 bases. The germline gives CDR1 SGHNT, CDR2 YYREEE (reference sequence). The V segment lost 2 bases and the J segment 5 bases; nucleotides outside the gene matches: 5. This CDR3 is built from 15 residues.

The gene calls are TRBV5-1 and TRBJ2-7, with D perhaps matching TRBD2 (7 bases). Trimming stripped 2 bases from V and 0 bases from J, with 18 bases between. The CDR3 sequence is 17 residues long. CDR1 and CDR2 (germline): SGHRS, YFSETQ. CDR3 sequence: CASSFTGGSTSSYEQYF. The CDR3, as DNA: TGCGCCAGCAGCTTTACGGGGGGCTCCACTTCCTCCTACGAGCAGTACTTC.

The CDR3 loop is CASSLEGRGREKLFF. The CDR3 DNA reads TGTGCCAGCAGTTTAGAAGGGCGGGGACGGGAAAAACTGTTTTTT. This chain connects TRBV27 to TRBJ1-4; possible D gene TRBD1, 5 bases. Germline CDR1 is MNHEY and CDR2 is SMNVEV (reference sequence). The V gene lost 2 bases and the J gene lost 8 bases, with 15 bases spanning the gap. The CDR3 spans 15 residues.

The table lists this clone with a few counts. The chain recombines TRBV19 with TRBJ1-2; D is undetermined. Germline CDR1 reads LNHDA; CDR2 reads SQIVND (reference sequence). Trimming took off 11 bases at V and 3 bases at J, with 19 bases between the two ends. This CDR3 has 14 residues. CDR3 bases: TGTGCCGCCTGGGGAGGGCGGTGGGACTATGGCTACACCTTC. It is translated as CAAWGGRWDYGYTF.

This chain links TRBV24-1 with TRBJ1-2; 7 nucleotides match TRBD1. Germline V gives CDR1 KGHDR, CDR2 SFDVKD. J gave up 2 bases and V 5 bases, and 4 bases lay outside the gene matches. This CDR3 region has 14 residues. The CDR3 region is CATSAGGMNYGYTF. The CDR3 nucleotides are TGTGCCACCAGTGCAGGGGGAATGAACTATGGCTACACCTTC.

This chain connects TRBV15 to TRBJ2-1, with D tentatively TRBD1 (6 bases). V was clipped by 0 bases and J by 9 bases, with 15 bases between them. The CDR3 is made up of 15 amino acids. Germline lookup yields CDR1 LNHNV and CDR2 YYDKDF (reference sequence). The CDR3: CATSRDGYRVSEQFF. DNA for the CDR3: TGTGCCACCAGCAGAGATGGGTACAGGGTAAGTGAGCAGTTCTTC.

The CDR3 region is CASSISGQVYGYTF. CDR3 sequence (DNA): TGTGCCAGCAGCATATCGGGACAGGTCTATGGCTACACCTTC. The chain couples TRBV7-2 to TRBJ1-2; 8 nucleotides line up with TRBD1. CDR1 is SGHTA, CDR2 FQGNSA, per germline. V gave up 5 bases and J gave up 4 bases; unmatched junction bases: 6. CDR3 length: 14 amino acids.